The 10 T cell receptor beta chains given below trace back to one sample, sequenced in a study of CD8+CD57+ T cells in acquired aplastic anemia. It was patients with CD8+CD57+ cell expansion by flow cytometry who were chosen for sequencing. Template material for TCR beta VDJ and CDR3 profiling consisted of genomic DNA. TCRdb passed the reads through MiXCR, listing each CDR3 protein once. The sample holds about half a million distinct CDR3 sequences, less than 35% seen once. The source material was sorted CD4+, CD8+, or CD8+CD57+ T cells (not recorded which) from PBMCs. The receptors were gathered from a human donor with aplastic anemia.

At least ten counts were recorded for this clonotype. The chain joins TRBV29-1 to TRBJ2-3; weak D call: TRBD1 (5 bases). Germline CDR1 SQVTM, CDR2 ANQGSEA. This CDR3 is built from 13 residues. V was trimmed by 6 bases and J by 1 base, leaving 11 bases between them. CDR3 in amino acids: CSVRLGRTDTQYF. Here the CDR3 DNA reads TGCAGCGTCCGTCTGGGGCGCACAGATACGCAGTATTTT.

This clonotype was picked up many times. V is TRBV9 and J is TRBJ1-2; the D gene is possibly TRBD1 (5 bases). Germline V gives CDR1 SGDLS, CDR2 YYNGEE. This CDR3 is built from 14 residues. The V and J ends lost 4 bases and 14 bases respectively, with 24 bases between them. CDR3 sequence reads: CASSPRGGDYDWTF. In DNA, the CDR3 is TGTGCCAGCAGCCCCCGTGGGGGGGACTATGATTGGACCTTC.

The rearrangement uses TRBV7-8 and TRBJ2-1, with 9 bases aligning to TRBD2. V was clipped by 1 base and J by 5 bases; unmatched bases: 3. Germline values: CDR1 SGHVS, CDR2 FQNEAQ. CDR3 length: 15 residues. Here the CDR3 reads CASSLGGGDHNEQFF. The CDR3 DNA sequence: TGTGCCAGCAGCTTAGGCGGGGGGGACCACAATGAGCAGTTCTTC. Based on the CDR3 plus reference TRBV7-8 and TRBJ2-1, the full variable domain is GAGVSQSPRYKVAKRGQDVALRCDPISGHVSLFWYQQALGQGPEFLTYFQNEAQLDKSGLPSDRFFAERPEGSVSTLKIQRTQQEDSAVYLCASSLGGGDHNEQFFGPGTRLTVL.

This clonotype was picked up a small number of times. The CDR3 region has the DNA TGTGCCAGCGGGACTAGCGGGAGGAGGACCTACAATGAGCAGTTCTTC. Translation: CASGTSGRRTYNEQFF. The chain uses TRBV2 and TRBJ2-1; TRBD2 agrees at 15 bases. This CDR3 is 16 amino acids long. The germline V gene encodes CDR1 SNHLY and CDR2 FYNNEI. The ends lost 8 bases at V and 2 bases at J; junction bases unmatched: 4. Using reference TRBV2 and TRBJ2-1 for the parts outside the CDR3, the full variable domain is EPEVTQTPSHQVTQMGQEVILRCVPISNHLYFYWYRQILGQKVEFLVSFYNNEISEKSEIFDDQFSVERPDGSNFTLKIRSTKLEDSAMYFCASGTSGRRTYNEQFFGPGTRLTVL.

The table lists this clonotype with many counts. CDR3 nucleotides: TGCAGCGTTGACAGGGGCCACGAGCAGTACTTC. Amino acid sequence: CSVDRGHEQYF. The rearrangement joins TRBV29-1 to TRBJ2-7; tentative D call: TRBD1 (6 bases). Deletions cut 3 bases from V and 5 bases from J, with 8 bases between. CDR3 length: 11 residues. The V gene's germline CDR1 is SQVTM and CDR2 ANQGSEA.

This clonotype has a count of ten or more. This chain links TRBV15 with TRBJ1-2; no reliable D call. CDR1 is LNHNV, CDR2 YYDKDF, per germline (reference sequence). Trimming cost V 0 bases and J 5 bases, with 19 bases left between them. CDR3 size: 17 residues. The CDR3 sequence: CATSRDLRESDIYGYTF. Here the CDR3 DNA reads TGTGCCACCAGCAGAGATCTCCGGGAAAGTGATATTTATGGCTACACCTTC.

This clonotype was found a few times. V gene TRBV20-1 combines with J gene TRBJ2-5, with 8 positions matching TRBD2. The CDR3 totals 13 residues. CDR1 is DFQATT, CDR2 SNEGSKA, per germline (reference sequence). The trim removed 8 bases at V and 3 bases at J, leaving 8 bases unmatched. The CDR3 coding sequence is TGCAGTTTCTTAGCGGGATTAAAAGAGACCCAGTACTTC. It specifies CSFLAGLKETQYF.

This clonotype has a count of ten or more. The conserved phenylalanine or tryptophan is not found at the CDR3 terminus, so this likely reflects a read error. No DNA is shown, since the ends of the CDR3 on it are uncertain; the CDR3 is the one TCRdb lists. The genes are TRBV4-2 and TRBJ1-2; the table's D call, TRBD1, has no DNA check behind it. Germline loops: CDR1 LGHNA, CDR2 YNFKEQ. The CDR3 has 13 amino acids, counting both end residues. CDR3 sequence: CASSQEVRDRPVV.

This clonotype occurred many times. The chain employs TRBV7-8 and TRBJ2-7; D tentatively fits TRBD1 or TRBD2 (6 bases each). The CDR3 is made up of 13 amino acids. Between the trimmed V and J ends, which lost 5 bases and 0 bases, there was a span of 8 bases. Germline loops: CDR1 SGHVS, CDR2 FQNEAQ. CDR3 DNA sequence: TGTGCCAGCAGCGCGGGACACTCCTACGAGCAGTACTTC. Amino acid sequence: CASSAGHSYEQYF.

This clonotype came up a few times. It may be a read error: a sequence one base away is much more abundant. The chain uses TRBV2 and TRBJ1-5; D is perhaps TRBD1 (6 bases). CDR3 size: 15 residues. V lost 2 bases, J lost 7 bases, and 15 bases lay in between. Germline V CDR1 and CDR2: SNHLY, FYNNEI. CDR3 in DNA: TGTGCCAGCAGTGAAAGGGACACTACGGCCCAGCCCCAGCATTTT. Translating gives CASSERDTTAQPQHF.